The 19 T cell receptor beta chains listed next were all sequenced from one sample in a study of cytomegalovirus exposure and HLA in healthy donors. Assay: immunoSEQ multiplex PCR; the TCRdb copy retains only in-frame clones and omits some. The sample consists of fewer than 85,000 clones, less than 95% of them appearing once. Sequenced: PBMCs. The origin of the receptors is a woman aged 18-29 years in good health and CMV-seronegative.

The genes are TRBV5-1 and TRBJ2-3; 9 nucleotides agree with TRBD2. With 3 bases clipped from V and 2 bases from J, the junction kept 10 bases outside the gene matches. Germline V gene lookup returns CDR1 SGHRS and CDR2 YFSETQ. CDR3 length: 17 residues. CDR3 DNA sequence: TGCGCCAGCAGCTCTTCCTCCGGCGGGGGGGACACAGATACGCAGTATTTT. Translated, it gives CASSSSSGGGDTDTQYF.

This chain links TRBV4-1 with TRBJ1-1, with TRBD1 matching 7 bases. The V gene's germline CDR1 is MGHRA and CDR2 YSYEKL. The V gene end was trimmed by 2 bases and the J gene end by 11 bases; junction bases not matched to a gene: 5. The CDR3 has 12 amino acids. The CDR3 sequence is CASSQMTGFAFF. CDR3 in DNA: TGCGCCAGCAGCCAAATGACAGGGTTCGCTTTCTTT.

This clone was counted only a few times. The gene calls are TRBV11-2 and TRBJ1-5; D not resolved. Trimming removed 3 bases from V and 9 bases from J, with 12 bases in between. The germline gives CDR1 SGHAT, CDR2 FQNNGV. This CDR3 is built from 13 residues. CDR3 coding DNA: TGTGCCAGCAGCTTCGGAGGCCTTGGGCCCCAGCATTTT. Its protein product is CASSFGGLGPQHF.

This chain uses TRBV2 with TRBJ2-1; tentatively, D is TRBD2 (6 bases). V gave up 4 bases and J gave up 6 bases, with 16 bases separating them. CDR3 length equals 15 residues. The V gene's germline CDR1 is SNHLY and CDR2 FYNNEI. The CDR3 loop reads CASSAPARGSNEQFF. The CDR3 DNA follows: TGTGCCAGCAGTGCACCAGCTCGGGGGTCCAATGAGCAGTTCTTC. Full variable domain (missing parts from reference TRBV2 and TRBJ2-1): EPEVTQTPSHQVTQMGQEVILRCVPISNHLYFYWYRQILGQKVEFLVSFYNNEISEKSEIFDDQFSVERPDGSNFTLKIRSTKLEDSAMYFCASSAPARGSNEQFFGPGTRLTVL.

The chain combines TRBV1 with TRBJ1-1; the D segment call TRBD1 is taken from the table without a DNA check. TRBV1 is labeled a pseudogene. This CDR3 is 18 amino acids long. The CDR3 is CTSSQVARQFRPGPEAFF. The CDR3 nucleotides read TGCACCAGCAGCCAAGTCGCGCGACAGTTCAGGCCCGGCCCTGAAGCTTTCTTT.

The V gene is TRBV28, the J gene TRBJ2-3, with TRBD2 as a possible D gene (5 bases). This CDR3 has 15 amino acids. Germline V gives CDR1 MDHEN, CDR2 SYDVKM. Trimming took 2 bases from V and 1 from J, leaving 10 bases between them. Written as DNA, the CDR3 is TGTGCCAGCAGTTTAGCGGGTGCGCGCACAGATACGCAGTATTTT. Amino acids: CASSLAGARTDTQYF.

This clone has only one observation. This chain links TRBV29-1 with TRBJ1-5; D call uncertain. The CDR3 is 13 amino acids. The V gene's germline CDR1 is SQVTM and CDR2 ANQGSEA. The V end was cut by 6 bases, the J end by 4 bases, with 13 bases between. This CDR3 is CSVLGPGNQPQHF. As DNA, the CDR3 is TGCAGCGTACTGGGCCCTGGAAATCAGCCCCAGCATTTT.

The chain employs TRBV6-1 and TRBJ1-5, with D hard to call. The ends were cut back, 6 bases at V and 1 base at J, with 7 bases in the middle. The CDR3 has 13 amino acids. CDR1 MNHNS and CDR2 SASEGT come from the germline V gene. The CDR3 here is CASREISNQPQHF. The CDR3 DNA reads as TGTGCCAGCAGGGAGATAAGCAATCAGCCCCAGCATTTT.

The chain carries TRBV7-9 and TRBJ1-2; 7 nucleotides match TRBD1. V gave up 4 bases and J gave up 7 bases; unmatched junction bases: 18. The CDR3 spans 17 residues. Per germline, CDR1 SEHNR and CDR2 FQNEAQ (reference sequence). The CDR3: CASSYSPTGTVVAGYTF. Written as DNA, the CDR3 is TGTGCCAGCAGCTACAGCCCAACCGGGACAGTCGTAGCTGGCTACACCTTC.

V and J are TRBV18 and TRBJ2-5, with 7 bases that match TRBD2. Germline trimming cut 8 bases from V and 4 bases from J; bases unmatched to any gene: 10. CDR1 and CDR2 (germline): KGHSH, LQKENI. CDR3 length: 14 amino acids. The CDR3 loop reads CASTLQAGTETQYF. CDR3 sequence (DNA): TGTGCCAGCACCCTCCAAGCGGGGACAGAGACCCAGTACTTC. Using reference TRBV18 and TRBJ2-5 for the parts outside the CDR3, the full variable domain is NAGVMQNPRHLVRRRGQEARLRCSPMKGHSHVYWYRQLPEEGLKFMVYLQKENIIDESGMPKERFSAEFPKEGPSILRIQQVVRGDSAAYFCASTLQAGTETQYFGPGTRLLVL.

This clone turned up a few times. The chain combines TRBV25-1 with TRBJ1-6, with D tentatively TRBD1 (6 bases). V was trimmed by 11 bases and J by 7 bases, leaving 15 bases between them. Germline V gene lookup returns CDR1 MGHDK and CDR2 SYGVNS. The CDR3 sequence is 13 residues long. CDR3 loop: CASTPGTNSPLHF. CDR3 nucleotides: TGTGCCTCCACCCCAGGGACAAATTCACCCCTCCACTTT.

The CDR3 bases are TGTGCCACCAGAGGACAGGCTGAGGAGACCCAGTACTTC. This encodes CATRGQAEETQYF. This rearrangement joins TRBV15 to TRBJ2-5, with 7 bases lining up with TRBD1. Germline trimming cut 6 bases from V and 5 bases from J; bases unmatched to any gene: 6. Germline loops: CDR1 LNHNV, CDR2 YYDKDF (reference sequence). The CDR3 contains 13 residues.

CDR3 loop: CASSGRQSGYGYTF. CDR3 bases: TGCGCCAGCAGCGGTCGACAGTCAGGTTATGGCTACACCTTC. The chain couples TRBV5-1 to TRBJ1-2; weak D call: TRBD1 (5 bases). CDR3 length: 14 residues. Germline V gene data show CDR1 as SGHRS and CDR2 as YFSETQ. The germline V and J ends were trimmed by 4 bases and 5 bases, with 15 bases remaining between them.

The J gene is TRBJ1-5, the V gene TRBV5-5; TRBD1 aligns across 7 bases. CDR3 length: 18 residues. The germline gives CDR1 SGHKS, CDR2 YYEKEE (reference sequence). Unmatched junction bases numbered 15, after V lost 4 bases and J lost 2 bases. This CDR3 reads CASSARINDRAGNQPQHF. CDR3 nucleotides: TGTGCCAGCAGCGCTCGGATAAACGACAGGGCGGGCAATCAGCCCCAGCATTTT.

The chain joins TRBV2 to TRBJ1-4, with 10 nucleotides matching TRBD1. The CDR3 runs to 13 residues. CDR1 and CDR2 (germline): SNHLY, FYNNEI. J gave up 11 bases and V 8 bases, and 8 bases lay outside the gene matches. CDR3 DNA sequence: TGTGCCAGCGGGACAGGGGAACGACGGAAACTGTTTTTT. This translates into CASGTGERRKLFF.

This sequence joins TRBV30 and TRBJ1-5, with D unclear. Between the trimmed V and J ends, which lost 3 bases and 0 bases, there was a span of 9 bases. CDR1 and CDR2 from the germline V gene are GTSNPN and SVGIG (reference sequence). The CDR3 runs to 14 residues. The CDR3, as DNA: TGTGCCTGGAGGGCACCTTATAGCAATCAGCCCCAGCATTTT. Amino acids: CAWRAPYSNQPQHF. Filled out from reference TRBV30 and TRBJ1-5, the complete variable domain reads SQTIHQWPATLVQPVGSPLSLECTVEGTSNPNLYWYRQAAGRGLQLLFYSVGIGQISSEVPQNLSASRPQDRQFILSSKKLLLSDSGFYLCAWRAPYSNQPQHFGDGTRLSIL.

The rearrangement joins TRBV13 to TRBJ1-1, with D uncertain. V lost 2 bases to trimming and J lost 2 bases, with 9 bases between them. Germline lookup yields CDR1 PRHDT and CDR2 FYEKMQ (reference sequence). CDR3 size: 14 residues. This CDR3 is CASSLYNANTEAFF. The CDR3 bases are TGTGCCAGCAGCTTATACAATGCAAACACTGAAGCTTTCTTT.

This clone was seen at least ten times. This chain links TRBV2 with TRBJ1-4, with D hard to call. Germline V gives CDR1 SNHLY, CDR2 FYNNEI. Trimming took off 5 bases at V and 8 bases at J, with 12 bases between the two ends. This CDR3 has 13 amino acids. Written as DNA, the CDR3 is TGTGCCAGCAGTAGCGAAGTTGGGGAAAAACTGTTTTTT. Protein sequence: CASSSEVGEKLFF. Supplemented by reference TRBV2 and TRBJ1-4, the full variable domain reads EPEVTQTPSHQVTQMGQEVILRCVPISNHLYFYWYRQILGQKVEFLVSFYNNEISEKSEIFDDQFSVERPDGSNFTLKIRSTKLEDSAMYFCASSSEVGEKLFFGSGTQLSVL.

CDR3 residues: CASSLAGLAGHEQYF. For the CDR3, the DNA is TGTGCCAGCAGCTTAGCCGGACTAGCGGGCCACGAGCAGTACTTC. The rearrangement joins TRBV7-2 to TRBJ2-7; 11 bases match TRBD2. CDR1 is SGHTA and CDR2 is FQGNSA in the germline V gene. The CDR3 loop spans 15 amino acids. V gave up 0 bases and J gave up 5 bases; unmatched junction bases: 3.